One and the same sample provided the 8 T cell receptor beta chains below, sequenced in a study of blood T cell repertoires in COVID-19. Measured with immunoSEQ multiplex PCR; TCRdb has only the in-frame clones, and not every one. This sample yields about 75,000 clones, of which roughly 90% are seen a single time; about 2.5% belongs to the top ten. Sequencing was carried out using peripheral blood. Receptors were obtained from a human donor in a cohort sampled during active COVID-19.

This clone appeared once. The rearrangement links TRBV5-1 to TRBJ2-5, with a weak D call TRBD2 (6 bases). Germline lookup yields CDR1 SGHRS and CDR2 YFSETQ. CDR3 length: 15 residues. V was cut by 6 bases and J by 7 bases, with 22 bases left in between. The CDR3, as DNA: TGCGCCAGCACCCGAGAGGGACTCGCCGGGGGGACCCAGTACTTC. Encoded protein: CASTREGLAGGTQYF.

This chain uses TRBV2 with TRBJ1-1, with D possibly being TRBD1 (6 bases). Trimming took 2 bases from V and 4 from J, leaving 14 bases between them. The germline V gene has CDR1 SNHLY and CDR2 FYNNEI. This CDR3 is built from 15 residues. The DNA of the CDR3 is TGTGCCAGCAGTGAACGGGCAGGGGAAGGCACTGAAGCTTTCTTT. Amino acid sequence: CASSERAGEGTEAFF.

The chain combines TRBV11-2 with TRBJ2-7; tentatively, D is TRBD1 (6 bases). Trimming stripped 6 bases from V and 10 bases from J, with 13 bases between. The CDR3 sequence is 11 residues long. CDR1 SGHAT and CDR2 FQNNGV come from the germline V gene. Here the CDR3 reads CASSTGTLQYF. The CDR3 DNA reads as TGTGCCAGCAGTACCGGGACACTTCAGTACTTC.

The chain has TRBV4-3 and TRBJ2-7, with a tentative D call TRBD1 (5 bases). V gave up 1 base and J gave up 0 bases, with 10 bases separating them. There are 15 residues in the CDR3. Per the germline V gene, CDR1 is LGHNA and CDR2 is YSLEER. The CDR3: CASSQGQLSSYEQYF. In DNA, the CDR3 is TGCGCCAGCAGCCAAGGACAGTTGAGCTCCTACGAGCAGTACTTC.

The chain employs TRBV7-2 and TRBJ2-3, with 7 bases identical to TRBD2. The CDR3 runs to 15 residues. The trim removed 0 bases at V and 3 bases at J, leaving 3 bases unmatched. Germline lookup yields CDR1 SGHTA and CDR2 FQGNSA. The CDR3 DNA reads TGTGCCAGCAGCTTAGCCCCCGGGAGGACAGATACGCAGTATTTT. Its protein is CASSLAPGRTDTQYF.

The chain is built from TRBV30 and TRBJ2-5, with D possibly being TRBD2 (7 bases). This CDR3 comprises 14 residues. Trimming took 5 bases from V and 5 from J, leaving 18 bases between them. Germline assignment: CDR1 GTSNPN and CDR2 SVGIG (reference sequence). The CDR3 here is CAWGTGRGGETQYF. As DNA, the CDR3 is TGTGCCTGGGGGACGGGCAGGGGAGGGGAGACCCAGTACTTC.

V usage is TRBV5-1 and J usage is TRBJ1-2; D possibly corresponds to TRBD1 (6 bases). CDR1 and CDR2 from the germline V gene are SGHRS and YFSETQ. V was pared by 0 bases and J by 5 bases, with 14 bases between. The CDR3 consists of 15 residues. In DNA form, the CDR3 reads TGCGCCAGCAGCTTGGATTTCGGGGGGCCATATGGCTACACCTTC. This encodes CASSLDFGGPYGYTF.

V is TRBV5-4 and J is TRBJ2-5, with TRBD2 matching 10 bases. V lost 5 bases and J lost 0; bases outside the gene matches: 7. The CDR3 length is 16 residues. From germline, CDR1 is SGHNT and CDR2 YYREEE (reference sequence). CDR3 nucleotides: TGTGCCAGCAGGGAGCGGGGGGGGCCGTACCAAGAGACCCAGTACTTC. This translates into CASRERGGPYQETQYF.